This T cell receptor (beta chain) was sequenced for a study of blood T cells in healthy people across ages. Whole-study results and caveats: The long-lived group displayed more naive CD4+ cells, plus higher diversity, than the aged donors did. Diversity of TCR beta per million T cells declined in a roughly linear way with age. Unknown CMV status may confound age-related changes in expanded clones.

Sample-barcoded 5' priming and a J-beta primer mix drove a second PCR of about 6 to 11 cycles. Sequencing yielded, for each sample, at least 3 million paired-end reads carrying CDR3. TCRdb ran MiXCR on the 5' RACE reads and lists one entry per CDR3 protein. The sample contains about 1 million distinct CDR3 sequences, more than 40% of which appear only once. Only a few counts were recorded for this clonotype. Its antigen is unidentified. The CDR3 loop spans 14 amino acids. CDR1 is SGHDN, CDR2 FVKESK, per germline. Trimming shortened V by 0 bases and J by 4 bases, and 9 bases separated the two germline ends.

Sequenced: blood. The chain joins TRBV14 to TRBJ1-2; TRBD1 is a possible D gene (5 bases). The source of this sequence is a woman aged 60 to 75 in good health. As DNA, the CDR3 is TGTGCCAGCAGCCAAGAGACAAGGGGCTATGGCTACACCTTC. Protein: CASSQETRGYGYTF.